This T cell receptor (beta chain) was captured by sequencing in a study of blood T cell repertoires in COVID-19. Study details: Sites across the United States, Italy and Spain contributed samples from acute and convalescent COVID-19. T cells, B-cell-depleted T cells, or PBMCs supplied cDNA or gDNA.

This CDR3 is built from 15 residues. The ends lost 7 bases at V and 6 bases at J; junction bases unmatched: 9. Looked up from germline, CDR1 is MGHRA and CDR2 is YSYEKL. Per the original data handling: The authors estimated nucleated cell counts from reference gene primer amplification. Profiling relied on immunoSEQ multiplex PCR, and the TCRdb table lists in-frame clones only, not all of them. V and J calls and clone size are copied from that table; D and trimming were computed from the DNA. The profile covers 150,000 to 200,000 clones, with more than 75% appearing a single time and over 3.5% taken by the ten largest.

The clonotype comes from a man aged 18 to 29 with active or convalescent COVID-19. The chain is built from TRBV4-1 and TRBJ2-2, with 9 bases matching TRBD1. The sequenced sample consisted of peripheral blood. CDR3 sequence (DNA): TGCGCCAGCACTTTGCCAGGACAGGGGTCCGGGGAGCTGTTTTTT. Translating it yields CASTLPGQGSGELFF.